Shown below are 30 T cell receptor beta chains from a single sample sequenced in a study of T cell responses to AZD1222 COVID-19 vaccine (dated by TCRdb to the early 2020s). This specimen's time point label, interpreted: baseline before first vaccination. The receptor library was made with the immunoSEQ multiplex PCR assay. TCRdb's version of the immuneACCESS table is confined to in-frame rearrangements and falls short of the full clone set. An unresolved V gene accounts for under half of the shortfall where checked; the remainder is of unknown origin. In this sample the table shows 150,000 to 200,000 clones, about 87% of which occur a single time. The ten largest clones represent under 8% of the sample. The input for sequencing was peripheral blood, taken on day 0 of AZD1222 vaccination. Receptors originate from an adult in good health.

The rearrangement uses TRBV28 and TRBJ1-5, with D possibly matching TRBD1 (6 bases). The V and J ends lost 2 bases and 0 bases respectively, with 11 bases between them. The CDR3 covers 16 residues. In germline, CDR1 is MDHEN, CDR2 SYDVKM. Here the CDR3 reads CASSLQGQPSNQPQHF. In DNA, the CDR3 is TGTGCCAGCAGTTTACAAGGACAGCCTAGCAATCAGCCCCAGCATTTT.

This rearrangement joins TRBV10-3 to TRBJ1-5, with D possibly being TRBD1 (5 bases). This CDR3 is built from 14 residues. Deletions cut 8 bases from V and 0 bases from J, with 11 bases between. The germline CDR1 and CDR2 sequences are ENHRY and SYGVKD. CDR3 sequence reads: CAIAGLNSNQPQHF. CDR3 DNA sequence: TGTGCCATCGCGGGGCTGAATAGCAATCAGCCCCAGCATTTT.

The rearrangement joins TRBV30 to TRBJ1-2; tentative D call: TRBD1 (6 bases). V was pared by 3 bases and J by 5 bases, with 10 bases between. From germline, CDR1 is GTSNPN and CDR2 SVGIG (reference sequence). The CDR3 runs 12 residues. CDR3 residues: CAWSPGAYGYTF. DNA for the CDR3: TGTGCCTGGAGCCCAGGGGCGTATGGCTACACCTTC. The full variable domain, in which reference TRBV30 and TRBJ1-2 provide the parts outside the CDR3, is SQTIHQWPATLVQPVGSPLSLECTVEGTSNPNLYWYRQAAGRGLQLLFYSVGIGQISSEVPQNLSASRPQDRQFILSSKKLLLSDSGFYLCAWSPGAYGYTFGSGTRLTVV.

The V and J genes are TRBV5-4 and TRBJ2-5; 9 bases agree with TRBD2. Trimming took 4 bases from V and 4 from J; bases not matched to a gene: 5. This CDR3 is built from 14 residues. Germline V lookup: CDR1 SGHNT, CDR2 YYREEE (reference sequence). The CDR3, as DNA: TGTGCCAGCAGCGCGACTAGCGGAAGAGAGACCCAGTACTTC. Translation gives CASSATSGRETQYF.

The V call is TRBV7-9, the J call TRBJ2-2, with TRBD2 identical over 7 bases. CDR1 is SEHNR and CDR2 is FQNEAQ in the germline V gene (reference sequence). V was clipped by 2 bases and J by 0 bases; unmatched bases: 6. CDR3 size: 17 residues. The CDR3 region has the DNA TGTGCCAGCAGCTTAAGGGCGGGAGCCCCGAACACCGGGGAGCTGTTTTTT. It specifies CASSLRAGAPNTGELFF.

This clone was seen once. The CDR3 DNA sequence: TGTGCCAGCAGCTATTGGGGGGGGAGTAGGGAGACCCAGTACTTC. This encodes CASSYWGGSRETQYF. V gene TRBV11-2 combines with J gene TRBJ2-5; TRBD2 agrees at 7 bases. CDR1 and CDR2 from the germline V gene are SGHAT and FQNNGV. This CDR3 spans 15 amino acids. The V gene end was trimmed by 4 bases and the J gene end by 5 bases; junction bases not matched to a gene: 10.

On this clone: The junction departs from germline at one end; a sequencing error may be responsible. The V and J genes are TRBV7-9 and TRBJ1-2, with a weak D call TRBD1 (5 bases). The length of the CDR3 is 14 residues. Germline CDR1 reads SEHNR; CDR2 reads FQNEAQ (reference sequence). Written as DNA, the CDR3 is TGTGCCAGCAGCTCCAGGGAGGGAGCCTATAGCTACACCTTC. Its translation is CASSSREGAYSYTF. The full variable domain, its missing parts supplied by reference TRBV7-9 and TRBJ1-2, is DTGVSQNPRHKITKRGQNVTFRCDPISEHNRLYWYRQTLGQGPEFLTYFQNEAQLEKSRLLSDRFSAERPKGSFSTLEIQRTEQGDSAMYLCASSSREGAYSYTFGSGTRLTVV.

This chain uses TRBV13 with TRBJ2-1; D unresolved. The CDR3 is 11 amino acids. Between the trimmed V and J ends, which lost 0 bases and 10 bases, there was a span of 4 bases. The germline V gene encodes CDR1 PRHDT and CDR2 FYEKMQ (reference sequence). As DNA, the CDR3 is TGTGCCAGCAGCTTAGGCCGCGAGCAGTTCTTC. Residues: CASSLGREQFF.

The chain uses TRBV6-6 and TRBJ1-2; D is possibly TRBD1 (6 bases). Germline values: CDR1 MNHNY, CDR2 SVGAGI (reference sequence). The CDR3 is made up of 15 amino acids. The V gene lost 4 bases and the J gene lost 7 bases, with 19 bases spanning the gap. The CDR3 spells CASSSQGLSEIGYTF. In DNA, the CDR3 is TGTGCCAGCAGTTCTCAGGGGTTGTCGGAGATTGGCTACACCTTC.

The CDR3 bases are TGTGCCAGCAGTTCTGGGACTAGCGGGAATGAGCAGTTCTTC. It is translated as CASSSGTSGNEQFF. V gene TRBV28 combines with J gene TRBJ2-1; 12 positions agree with TRBD2. The CDR3 covers 14 residues. CDR1 is MDHEN, CDR2 SYDVKM, per germline. V shed 4 bases and J 7 bases; nucleotides not matched to a gene: 2.

The chain is built from TRBV19 and TRBJ1-5; D gene uncertain. Looked up from germline, CDR1 is LNHDA and CDR2 is SQIVND (reference sequence). This CDR3 region has 15 residues. With 6 bases removed from V and 4 bases from J, the gap between germline ends came to 16 bases. The CDR3 spells CASRRTAVGNQPQHF. The CDR3 DNA sequence: TGTGCCAGTAGGAGGACCGCGGTGGGTAATCAGCCCCAGCATTTT.

This clone ranks as medium-sized. The gene calls are TRBV5-8 and TRBJ1-1, with D possibly matching TRBD1 (6 bases). The CDR3 runs 14 residues. Germline assignment: CDR1 SGHTS and CDR2 YDEGEE. V lost 10 bases, J lost 0 bases, and 16 bases lay in between. The CDR3 protein is CAGKGRTVNTEAFF. Here the CDR3 DNA reads TGTGCCGGAAAGGGTCGGACAGTGAACACTGAAGCTTTCTTT. Supplemented by reference TRBV5-8 and TRBJ1-1, the full variable domain reads EAGVTQSPTHLIKTRGQQATLRCSPISGHTSVYWYQQALGLGLQFLLWYDEGEERNRGNFPPRFSGRQFPNYSSELNVNALELEDSALYLCAGKGRTVNTEAFFGQGTRLTVV.

V is TRBV10-3 and J is TRBJ2-1, with 9 positions matching TRBD1. The germline gives CDR1 ENHRY, CDR2 SYGVKD. The ends lost 6 bases at V and 1 base at J; junction bases unmatched: 7. The CDR3 has 16 residues. The CDR3 coding sequence is TGTGCCATCAGCAATAGGACAGGGGTTTCCTACAATGAGCAGTTCTTC. As protein: CAISNRTGVSYNEQFF.

V gene TRBV2 combines with J gene TRBJ2-7; 10 bases map to TRBD2. Germline V gene lookup returns CDR1 SNHLY and CDR2 FYNNEI. V lost 8 bases, J lost 2 bases, and 6 bases stayed unmatched. This CDR3 spans 14 amino acids. CDR3 residues: CASVGAGGTYEQYF. CDR3 in DNA: TGTGCCAGCGTGGGAGCGGGAGGGACCTACGAGCAGTACTTC.

J is TRBJ2-5 and V is TRBV7-7; 14 nucleotides match TRBD2. With V trimmed by 5 bases and J by 1 base, 3 bases remained unmatched. Per germline, CDR1 SSHAT and CDR2 FNYEAQ (reference sequence). This CDR3 contains 16 residues. Here the CDR3 reads CASSGTSGSVQETQYF. CDR3 DNA sequence: TGTGCCAGCAGCGGGACTAGCGGGAGCGTCCAAGAGACCCAGTACTTC.

CDR3 amino acids: CASSSLGLSTDTQYF. CDR3 nucleotides: TGTGCCAGCAGTTCCCTCGGACTCTCCACAGATACGCAGTATTTT. The chain combines TRBV27 with TRBJ2-3; tentatively, D is TRBD2 (5 bases). V lost 4 bases to trimming and J lost 2 bases, with 13 bases between them. CDR1 and CDR2 from the germline V gene are MNHEY and SMNVEV (reference sequence). CDR3 length: 15 residues.

CDR3 bases: TGTGCCAGCAGACGACCCCCGAGTTATGGCTACACCTTC. Translated, it gives CASRRPPSYGYTF. The V gene is TRBV28, the J gene TRBJ1-2; D ambiguous. Trimming took 6 bases from V and 5 from J, leaving 13 bases between them. The CDR3 is 13 residues long. Germline CDR1 reads MDHEN; CDR2 reads SYDVKM.

This chain connects TRBV3-1 (or the pseudogene TRBV3-2) to TRBJ2-7; the match to TRBD2 covers 11 bases. V lost 4 bases, J lost 3 bases, and 14 bases stayed unmatched. Germline V gives CDR1 LGHDT, CDR2 YNNKEL (reference sequence). This CDR3 has 18 amino acids. CDR3: CASSPHIASGRIDYEQYF. The CDR3 bases are TGTGCCAGCAGCCCTCATATCGCTAGCGGGAGGATCGACTACGAGCAGTACTTC.

The chain is built from TRBV6-1 and TRBJ1-5; D gene uncertain. Trimming stripped 2 bases from V and 4 bases from J, with 15 bases between. Germline-derived CDR1 and CDR2 are MNHNS and SASEGT. This CDR3 region has 16 residues. Here the CDR3 DNA reads TGTGCCAGCAGTGAACTTTTGGCAGGCATGAATCAGCCCCAGCATTTT. Its protein product is CASSELLAGMNQPQHF.

This sequence joins TRBV19 and TRBJ1-2, with D possibly being TRBD1 (6 bases). Per the germline V gene, CDR1 is LNHDA and CDR2 is SQIVND (reference sequence). Trimming cost V 4 bases and J 8 bases, with 17 bases left between them. The CDR3 is 14 residues long. The CDR3 here is CASSTPQGTRGYTF. DNA for the CDR3: TGTGCCAGTAGTACCCCTCAGGGGACGAGGGGCTACACCTTC.

This clone has only a few counts. This chain joins TRBV28 and TRBJ1-4, with TRBD1 as a possible D gene (6 bases). This CDR3 contains 20 residues. Germline V gives CDR1 MDHEN, CDR2 SYDVKM. V was cut by 5 bases and J by 0 bases, with 25 bases left in between. CDR3 amino acids: CASSTHRVIFGPATNEKLFF. Written as DNA, the CDR3 is TGTGCCAGCAGTACGCACAGGGTAATTTTCGGGCCTGCAACTAATGAAAAACTGTTTTTT.

The chain employs TRBV6-4 and TRBJ1-2; perhaps TRBD1 as D (6 bases). V lost 6 bases and J 3 bases, leaving 26 bases between the germline ends. The CDR3 consists of 18 residues. Per germline, CDR1 MRHNA and CDR2 SNTAGT. The CDR3 DNA reads TGTGCCAGCAGCAACGTGCTGGGATCGCGGGGGCTACACTATGGCTACACCTTC. Its translation: CASSNVLGSRGLHYGYTF.

J is TRBJ1-6 and V is TRBV19; 8 positions agree with TRBD1. This CDR3 spans 16 amino acids. Germline V gene sequence: CDR1 LNHDA, CDR2 SQIVND (reference sequence). V gave up 4 bases and J gave up 6 bases; unmatched junction bases: 8. CDR3 sequence reads: CASSRTGTGSNSPLHF. The CDR3 nucleotides read TGTGCCAGTAGTAGGACCGGGACAGGTTCTAATTCACCCCTCCACTTT. The whole variable domain, remainder taken from reference TRBV19 and TRBJ1-6, is DGGITQSPKYLFRKEGQNVTLSCEQNLNHDAMYWYRQDPGQGLRLIYYSQIVNDFQKGDIAEGYSVSREKKESFPLTVTSAQKNPTAFYLCASSRTGTGSNSPLHFGNGTRLTVT.

This chain connects TRBV25-1 to TRBJ2-5; 10 nucleotides align to TRBD2. V lost 10 bases and J lost 2; bases outside the gene matches: 7. CDR3 length: 14 residues. Germline CDR1 MGHDK, CDR2 SYGVNS. DNA for the CDR3: TGTGCCACCCAACTAGCGGGGCCGCAAGAGACCCAGTACTTC. It is translated as CATQLAGPQETQYF.

This chain connects TRBV30 to TRBJ2-5; 10 bases line up with TRBD1. From germline, CDR1 is GTSNPN and CDR2 SVGIG (reference sequence). This CDR3 is built from 14 residues. Losses at the gene ends were 3 bases for V and 5 bases for J; bases not matched to a gene: 6. In nucleotides, the CDR3 is TGTGCCTGGAGGCGGGACAGGGGCTGGGAGACCCAGTACTTC. Translating it yields CAWRRDRGWETQYF.

CDR3 nucleotides: TGTGCCAGCAGCTTAAGGTCAGACACTGAAGCTTTCTTT. Amino acids: CASSLRSDTEAFF. V usage is TRBV7-9 and J usage is TRBJ1-1; no firm D call. Germline V gene lookup returns CDR1 SEHNR and CDR2 FQNEAQ (reference sequence). Trimming pared 2 bases from V and 3 bases from J, leaving 7 bases between. The CDR3 length is 13 residues.

The V call is TRBV18, the J call TRBJ2-5; D ambiguous. V lost 3 bases to trimming and J lost 2 bases, with 7 bases between them. The germline V gene has CDR1 KGHSH and CDR2 LQKENI. CDR3 size: 13 residues. The CDR3 reads CASSPDQQETQYF. The DNA for the CDR3 is TGTGCCAGCTCACCTGACCAACAAGAGACCCAGTACTTC.

This chain joins TRBV3-1 (or the pseudogene TRBV3-2) and TRBJ1-4; TRBD1 matches at 10 bases. The CDR3 contains 16 residues. Germline trimming cut 5 bases from V and 10 bases from J; bases unmatched to any gene: 13. Germline-derived CDR1 and CDR2 are LGHDT and YNNKEL (reference sequence). The CDR3 protein is CASSSKPGQGTGKLFF. CDR3 DNA sequence: TGTGCCAGCAGCTCCAAGCCGGGACAGGGGACGGGAAAACTGTTTTTT.

The J gene is TRBJ1-6, the V gene TRBV5-1, with D unclear. The V gene lost 5 bases and the J gene lost 4 bases, with 10 bases spanning the gap. The CDR3 has 14 residues. Germline V lookup: CDR1 SGHRS, CDR2 YFSETQ. CDR3 nucleotide sequence: TGCGCCAGCAGGCGGCAGACGTATAATTCACCCCTCCACTTT. It encodes CASRRQTYNSPLHF.

In regard to this clone: The germline gene is not matched at one end of the junction; a read error may be the cause. The chain is built from TRBV10-1 and TRBJ1-4; no firm D call. The CDR3 contains 11 residues. CDR1 and CDR2 from the germline V gene are WNHNN and SYGVQD (reference sequence). CDR3 nucleotides: TGCGCCAGCAGTGGGGGTGAGTGCCTCCAATTT. It encodes CASSGGECLQF.